The 30 T cell receptor beta chains below come from one sample, sequenced in a study of T cell repertoires in cytomegalovirus infection. TCRdb reprocessed the reads via MiXCR and lists one record per CDR3 protein. The sample yields about 770,000 distinct CDR3 sequences, roughly 29% seen once. Their target antigens are unknown. The sequencing used cultured CD8+ T cells from PBMCs, collected from culture after CMV antigen stimulation. Every receptor here comes from a human donor in good health (CMV status not recorded). Some clones in this sample may be carry-over from other donors' samples.

This clonotype was seen a handful of times. The CDR3 nucleotides are TGTGCCAGCACTCCCCTGCAGCAGAGCTCCTACAATGAGCAGTTCTTC. Encoded protein: CASTPLQQSSYNEQFF. V usage is TRBV7-4 and J usage is TRBJ2-1; D unclear. Germline lookup yields CDR1 SGHVT and CDR2 SQSDAQ. CDR3 length equals 16 residues. Trimming removed 7 bases at V and 0 bases at J, with 16 bases between.

The table lists this clonotype with a few counts. The V gene is TRBV14, the J gene TRBJ2-5; 9 nucleotides agree with TRBD2. The trim removed 1 base at V and 4 bases at J, leaving 7 bases unmatched. The germline V gene encodes CDR1 SGHDN and CDR2 FVKESK. This CDR3 has 16 amino acids. CDR3: CASSQGGGGASETQYF. The CDR3, as DNA: TGTGCCAGCAGCCAAGGAGGCGGGGGGGCCTCAGAGACCCAGTACTTC.

The chain couples TRBV14 to TRBJ2-2; D may be TRBD1 or TRBD2 (6 bases each). CDR3 length equals 15 residues. Trimming removed 2 bases at V and 5 bases at J, with 12 bases between. Germline CDR1 reads SGHDN; CDR2 reads FVKESK. CDR3 loop: CASSQRRGETGELFF. The DNA of the CDR3 is TGTGCCAGCAGCCAAAGAAGGGGGGAAACCGGGGAGCTGTTTTTT.

This clonotype was seen at least ten times. The chain joins TRBV4-2 to TRBJ1-4, with D tentatively TRBD1 (6 bases). The V and J ends lost 4 bases and 0 bases respectively, with 12 bases between them. The CDR3 consists of 16 residues. The V gene's germline CDR1 is LGHNA and CDR2 YNFKEQ. The CDR3 spells CASSPRTVTTNEKLFF. CDR3 nucleotide sequence: TGTGCCAGCAGCCCCCGGACAGTTACAACTAATGAAAAACTGTTTTTT.

V usage is TRBV11-2 and J usage is TRBJ1-1; no firm D call. The CDR3 covers 15 residues. Per germline, CDR1 SGHAT and CDR2 FQNNGV. Trimming pared 5 bases from V and 0 bases from J, leaving 13 bases between. The CDR3 DNA reads as TGTGCCAGCAGCCCCCCTCTTGTGATGAACACTGAAGCTTTCTTT. It encodes CASSPPLVMNTEAFF.

The chain is built from TRBV7-6 and TRBJ1-2, with D perhaps TRBD1 (6 bases). V lost 7 bases, J lost 6 bases, and 18 bases lay in between. The CDR3 length is 14 residues. Germline CDR1 SGHVS, CDR2 FNYEAQ. CDR3 amino acids: CASTPPGAGDGYTF. In nucleotides, the CDR3 is TGTGCCAGCACCCCCCCAGGGGCAGGGGATGGCTACACCTTC.

This clonotype appeared a few times. V gene TRBV3-1 combines with J gene TRBJ1-1; TRBD1 is a possible D gene (6 bases). CDR1 is LGHDT, CDR2 YNNKEL, per germline (reference sequence). The CDR3 has 14 residues. V was clipped by 1 base and J by 6 bases, with 12 bases between them. Here the CDR3 DNA reads TGTGCCAGCAGCCAAGTTGAAGGGGGGGCTGAAGCTTTCTTT. It is translated as CASSQVEGGAEAFF.

This clonotype was observed a few times. The V gene is TRBV10-1, the J gene TRBJ2-1, with 8 bases aligning to TRBD1. The CDR3 totals 15 residues. Germline V gene sequence: CDR1 WNHNN, CDR2 SYGVQD (reference sequence). Trimming took 1 base from V and 7 from J; bases not matched to a gene: 6. The CDR3 DNA reads as TGCGCCAGCAGTGAGTGGACAGGGTCTGGTAATGAGCAGTTCTTC. Translated: CASSEWTGSGNEQFF.

This clonotype was detected only once. The V gene is TRBV5-1, the J gene TRBJ2-5; tentative D call: TRBD1 (6 bases). The CDR3 runs to 15 residues. With 5 bases removed from V and 4 bases from J, the gap between germline ends came to 18 bases. CDR1 is SGHRS and CDR2 is YFSETQ in the germline V gene. CDR3 DNA sequence: TGCGCCAGCAGTCTCAACAGGGTTAAGGCAGAGACCCAGTACTTC. It is translated as CASSLNRVKAETQYF.

This clonotype was seen only a few times. The J gene is TRBJ1-1, the V gene TRBV19; D perhaps matches TRBD1 (6 bases). Germline assignment: CDR1 LNHDA and CDR2 SQIVND (reference sequence). This CDR3 contains 14 residues. Between the trimmed V and J ends, which lost 1 base and 5 bases, there was a span of 11 bases. As DNA, the CDR3 is TGTGCCAGTAGTATAGTACCGGGGGCGACTGAAGCTTTCTTT. Protein product: CASSIVPGATEAFF.

The chain is built from TRBV6-2 or TRBV6-3 and TRBJ1-5; D ambiguous. CDR1 is MNHEY, CDR2 SVGEGT, per germline. V was clipped by 2 bases and J by 3 bases, with 11 bases between them. The CDR3 runs 15 residues. CDR3 in DNA: TGTGCCAGCAGTTACGCGGGGAGGATCAATCAGCCCCAGCATTTT. This codes for CASSYAGRINQPQHF.

This clonotype has just a few counts. The V gene is TRBV5-4, the J gene TRBJ2-3; a possible D gene is TRBD2 (6 bases). The CDR3 runs to 14 residues. Germline V CDR1 and CDR2: SGHNT, YYREEE (reference sequence). Trimming left V 4 bases short and J 6 bases short, with 15 bases between. Here the CDR3 reads CASSPEGSGDTQYF. Written as DNA, the CDR3 is TGTGCCAGCAGCCCGGAGGGGAGCGGCGATACGCAGTATTTT.

Notes on this clonotype: A read error may explain this, as a much larger clone is one base away. The J gene is TRBJ1-2, the V gene TRBV7-2; D unresolved. V shed 8 bases and J shed 2 bases, with 18 bases lying between them. This CDR3 spans 15 amino acids. CDR1 and CDR2 (germline): SGHTA, FQGNSA. The CDR3 DNA is TGTGCCAGCGGCTCTCTCCTCGGAGGGAACTATGGCTACACCTTC. Its translation: CASGSLLGGNYGYTF.

The chain links TRBV28 to TRBJ1-5, with TRBD1 matching 7 bases. This CDR3 has 15 residues. The germline gives CDR1 MDHEN, CDR2 SYDVKM. Trimming at V came to 5 bases and at J to 3 bases, leaving 7 bases not matched to a gene. Here the CDR3 DNA reads TGTGCCAGCAGTGAGAAAGGGGGCCTCAATCAGCCCCAGCATTTT. Its translation: CASSEKGGLNQPQHF.

The chain couples TRBV7-6 to TRBJ2-7; 8 positions match TRBD1. Germline CDR1 is SGHVS and CDR2 is FNYEAQ. With V trimmed by 3 bases and J by 5 bases, 12 bases remained unmatched. This CDR3 is 16 amino acids long. The chain's CDR3 is CASSFPGQGGGDEQYF. The CDR3 bases are TGTGCCAGCAGCTTCCCTGGACAGGGAGGAGGCGACGAGCAGTACTTC.

This chain joins TRBV11-3 and TRBJ2-1; 7 nucleotides match TRBD2. Trimming cost V 0 bases and J 7 bases; bases outside gene matches: 9. Per germline, CDR1 SGHNT and CDR2 YENEEA. The CDR3 sequence is 16 residues long. The CDR3 DNA sequence: TGTGCCAGCAGCTTAGAATCCCCGGGGGGACGGAATGAGCAGTTCTTC. Translated, it gives CASSLESPGGRNEQFF.

In this sample, this clonotype turned up many times. The chain has TRBV7-2 and TRBJ1-2, with D maybe TRBD1 (5 bases). The V end was cut by 3 bases, the J end by 5 bases, with 13 bases between. Looked up from germline, CDR1 is SGHTA and CDR2 is FQGNSA. The length of the CDR3 is 14 residues. This CDR3 reads CASSLGRSGYGYTF. Written as DNA, the CDR3 is TGTGCCAGCAGCTTGGGACGGTCGGGGTATGGCTACACCTTC. Using reference TRBV7-2 and TRBJ1-2 for the parts outside the CDR3, the full variable domain is GAGVSQSPSNKVTEKGKDVELRCDPISGHTALYWYRQSLGQGLEFLIYFQGNSAPDKSGLPSDRFSAERTGGSVSTLTIQRTQQEDSAVYLCASSLGRSGYGYTFGSGTRLTVV.

The CDR3 sequence is CASSADTYGTDTQYF. DNA for the CDR3: TGTGCCAGCAGCGCGGACACTTACGGGACAGATACGCAGTATTTT. The chain carries TRBV9 and TRBJ2-3; a possible D gene is TRBD1 (5 bases). The CDR3 totals 15 residues. Germline V CDR1 and CDR2: SGDLS, YYNGEE. The V gene lost 3 bases and the J gene lost 3 bases, with 14 bases spanning the gap.

The CDR3 region has the DNA TGTGCCAGCAGCCCCTGGGACAGTGGGTCGGGGACTGAAGCTTTCTTT. The encoded protein is CASSPWDSGSGTEAFF. The gene calls are TRBV11-2 and TRBJ1-1, with 7 nucleotides matching TRBD1. The CDR3 is 16 amino acids. V trimming: 5 bases; J trimming: 5 bases; junction bases outside the gene matches: 14. The germline gives CDR1 SGHAT, CDR2 FQNNGV. Based on the CDR3 plus reference TRBV11-2 and TRBJ1-1, the full variable domain is EAGVAQSPRYKIIEKRQSVAFWCNPISGHATLYWYQQILGQGPKLLIQFQNNGVVDDSQLPKDRFSAERLKGVDSTLKIQPAKLEDSAVYLCASSPWDSGSGTEAFFGQGTRLTVV.

The chain employs TRBV7-6 and TRBJ1-1; D is undetermined. V gave up 0 bases and J gave up 5 bases, with 7 bases separating them. The CDR3 is 13 residues long. The germline V gene has CDR1 SGHVS and CDR2 FNYEAQ. CDR3 sequence (DNA): TGTGCCAGCAGCTTAGCGAAGAGAACTGAAGCTTTCTTT. Its protein is CASSLAKRTEAFF.

The chain joins TRBV27 to TRBJ1-2; 9 bases fit TRBD1. V was clipped by 5 bases and J by 7 bases; unmatched bases: 5. CDR1 and CDR2 (germline): MNHEY, SMNVEV (reference sequence). The CDR3 contains 13 residues. The CDR3 nucleotides are TGTGCCAGCAGTGGGACAGGGCTGGCTGGCTACACCTTC. This translates into CASSGTGLAGYTF.

This clonotype was counted only a few times. This sequence joins TRBV20-1 and TRBJ2-1, with 8 bases that match TRBD1. CDR3 length equals 14 residues. The germline CDR1 and CDR2 sequences are DFQATT and SNEGSKA (reference sequence). V shed 5 bases and J 2 bases; nucleotides not matched to a gene: 5. CDR3 in amino acids: CSAYGTGAYNEQFF. CDR3 bases: TGCAGTGCTTACGGGACAGGAGCCTACAATGAGCAGTTCTTC.

The genes are TRBV20-1 and TRBJ2-7; 9 nucleotides match TRBD1. The V segment lost 5 bases and the J segment 3 bases; nucleotides outside the gene matches: 14. The CDR3 runs to 16 residues. The germline V gene has CDR1 DFQATT and CDR2 SNEGSKA (reference sequence). The CDR3 sequence: CSAVTGGDSIYYEQYF. The CDR3, as DNA: TGCAGTGCTGTTACAGGGGGCGACTCCATTTACTACGAGCAGTACTTC.

The chain joins TRBV6-6 to TRBJ2-2; D is perhaps TRBD1 (5 bases). This CDR3 is 13 amino acids long. The V end lost 5 bases, the J end lost 1 base, and 5 bases lay between the germline ends. CDR1 and CDR2 (germline): MNHNY, SVGAGI (reference sequence). CDR3 residues: CASSQGNTGELFF. The CDR3 region has the DNA TGTGCCAGCAGTCAGGGGAACACCGGGGAGCTGTTTTTT.

The CDR3, as DNA: TGTGCCACCAAGCGGGGGGTCTCGAACACCGGGGAGCTGTTTTTT. Translated: CATKRGVSNTGELFF. The rearrangement joins TRBV6-1 to TRBJ2-2; 9 nucleotides match TRBD2. Germline CDR1 and CDR2: MNHNS and SASEGT. J lost 0 bases, V lost 10 bases, and 6 bases had no gene match. This CDR3 has 15 residues.

DNA for the CDR3: TGTGCCAGCAGCTTAGCCCGACTAGCGGGGGGGCTTGAGACCCAGTACTTC. It is translated as CASSLARLAGGLETQYF. The chain joins TRBV7-8 to TRBJ2-5; 14 nucleotides line up with TRBD2. The germline V gene encodes CDR1 SGHVS and CDR2 FQNEAQ. V shed 0 bases and J 5 bases; nucleotides not matched to a gene: 5. The CDR3 length is 17 residues.

This chain connects TRBV4-1 to TRBJ2-3, with 12 bases identical to TRBD2. V lost 3 bases to trimming and J lost 0 bases; unmatched junction nucleotides: 16. The CDR3 has 21 residues. CDR1 and CDR2 (germline): MGHRA, YSYEKL. As DNA, the CDR3 is TGCGCCAGCAGCCACCCTCGAGAGGCACTAGCGGGGGGAACTAGCACAGATACGCAGTATTTT. Amino acid sequence: CASSHPREALAGGTSTDTQYF.

The V and J genes are TRBV4-3 and TRBJ2-1; 9 bases are shared with TRBD2. CDR3 length equals 15 residues. Looked up from germline, CDR1 is LGHNA and CDR2 is YSLEER. The V gene end was trimmed by 2 bases and the J gene end by 3 bases; junction bases not matched to a gene: 2. The CDR3 is CASSQKRGDYNEQFF. The CDR3 DNA is TGCGCCAGCAGCCAAAAGCGGGGGGACTACAATGAGCAGTTCTTC.

The table lists this clonotype with a few counts. The chain links TRBV2 to TRBJ1-1; D not resolved. V was trimmed by 8 bases and J by 1 base, leaving 11 bases between them. CDR1 and CDR2 from the germline V gene are SNHLY and FYNNEI. The CDR3 spans 13 residues. CDR3 in DNA: TGTGCCAGCCGGACGGTGCAGAACACTGAAGCTTTCTTT. Translating it yields CASRTVQNTEAFF.

This clonotype was observed a handful of times. The rearrangement links TRBV24-1 to TRBJ1-1, with TRBD1 matching 10 bases. The length of the CDR3 is 16 residues. Trimming at V came to 2 bases and at J to 5 bases, leaving 7 bases not matched to a gene. Germline values: CDR1 KGHDR, CDR2 SFDVKD. The CDR3 protein is CATSDSGTGVRTEAFF. The DNA of the CDR3 is TGTGCCACCAGTGATTCTGGGACAGGGGTACGGACTGAAGCTTTCTTT.